The entry that follows covers one TCR beta chain sequence. Its antigen remains unidentified. This CDR3 spans 13 amino acids. Germline assignment: CDR1 SGHTA and CDR2 FQGNSA. The germline V and J ends were trimmed by 5 bases and 8 bases, with 13 bases remaining between them. This table comes from immunoSEQ multiplex PCR, and its TCRdb copy is limited to in-frame clones, with some not included. The data show roughly 180,000 clones, around nine tenths seen once. These data originate in a study of T cell responses to AZD1222 COVID-19 vaccine. Notes on the study in general: Spike-specific TCR breadth and depth went up after people got two AZD1222 doses.

This specimen was peripheral blood, taken on day 0 of AZD1222 vaccination. This chain uses TRBV7-2 with TRBJ2-1, with D possibly being TRBD2 (6 bases). This clonotype was sampled from an adult in good health. As DNA, the CDR3 is TGTGCCAGCAGCCCTGCTAGCGTCGATGAGCAGTTCTTC. This codes for CASSPASVDEQFF.